This T cell receptor beta chain comes out of a study of robustness of blood B and T cell sequencing (dated by TCRdb to 2016 to 2019). At the level of the whole study: The study aimed to determine how much peripheral blood is needed to reliably characterize an individual's TCRbeta and IgG repertoires. In each of the roughly nine independently drawn blood samples, TCRbeta and IgG repertoires were quantified. Two replicate TCRbeta cDNA libraries were prepared from one shared RNA pool from a single 10 ml draw, serving as technical replicates.

mRNA, which captures expressed receptors, was used instead of genomic DNA for quantification of TCRbeta repertoires. Without cell sorting, buffy coat leukocytes were collected into Trizol, and RNA was extracted using the Direct-zol RNA MiniPrep Plus kit. EDTA blood tubes were centrifuged immediately at 4°C to separate plasma, buffy coat and red blood cells. The cysteine opens and the phenylalanine closes a CDR3 of 20 amino acids. The kept DNA is CDR3 alone, 60 bases in frame from the first base. Between the V and J ends, shortened by 3 bases and 5 bases respectively, the junction contains 26 bases. CDR1 and CDR2, looked up from the germline V gene, are SGHTA and FQGNSA. Broader findings and caveats from the paper: A full plateau was not reached by TCRbeta rarefaction curves, suggesting under-sequencing or many low-abundance clonotypes. Combining 3 or 4 tubes (roughly 29-40 ml blood) brought coverage of the top 10,000 TCRbeta clonotypes close to saturation. Of the top 10,000 TCRbeta clonotypes in one technical replicate library, 90% to 95% were also found in the other technical replicate library. The 1,000 most abundant TCRbeta clonotypes from the pooled draws were found in every single 10 ml sample. Because EDTA tubes had to be fractionated immediately, the use of EDTA tubes in multi-site collections was limited. Overlap of rare TCRbeta clonotypes did not improve with pooling tubes, implying much larger blood volumes would be needed to capture them. Evidence of cross-contamination, likely caused by batch processing, was seen in one pair of TCRbeta libraries, and the UMI-sequence pairs shared between the two libraries were removed.

A remark on this clonotype: The antigen it binds to is not known. Within one base of it there is no much larger clone, and no base qualities were kept.

Libraries were built with PCR. The instrument was an Illumina MiSeq. Synthesis of cDNA relied on SMARTScribe reverse transcriptase together with a 5' template-switch oligo that added a universal priming site. The template-switch oligo carried a 12-nucleotide random unique molecular identifier (UMI) that tagged each cDNA molecule. During reverse transcription, chain-specific reverse primers targeted TCRbeta transcripts. Leftover template-switch adapters were removed by uracil DNA glycosylase treatment, and cDNA was purified using a Qiagen MinElute kit. The first PCR ran for roughly 20 cycles with KAPA HiFi HotStart ReadyMix and step-out primers, divided among four 50 microliter reactions. Before further amplification, first-round PCR products were gel-purified. Illumina Nextera adapters were attached in a second PCR of around 8 cycles, and the libraries were then purified and pooled. For each TCRbeta molecule, the UMI barcode was captured by a 50-nucleotide 5' read. The authors processed their data as follows. Using the MIGEC toolkit, reads were grouped by UMI into consensus reads. Forward and reverse consensus reads were merged with PEAR to produce final reads. Identical UMI-sequence pairs shared across libraries were treated as cross-sample contamination and removed by a custom decontamination script. MIGMAP, a wrapper around IgBLAST, was used to carry out V(D)J assignment and CDR3 extraction. A TCR clonotype was defined as sharing the same V gene, J gene and CDR3 amino acid sequence, and CDR1 and CDR2 were not sequenced. In TCRdb, the public reads were trimmed at Q25 with fastp and aligned with MiXCR, with productive beta chains retained. Rows merge per CDR3 protein into single entries with the most common DNA and genes. TCRdb, not the authors, supplied the V and J calls. The table for this sample lists about 1,000 distinct CDR3 sequences; roughly 68% of them were counted only once. The ten top clones hold under 45% of the sample.

This TCR was sampled from a human donor in good health. This chain joins TRBV7-2 to TRBJ2-6; the D gene is perhaps TRBD1, from 6 matching bases. Sequenced material: peripheral blood. Here the CDR3 is given as CASSLLLSGQSSGRANVLTF. The DNA sequence is as follows: TGTGCCAGCAGCTTGCTTTTATCCGGACAGAGCTCTGGGAGGGCCAACGTCCTGACTTTC.